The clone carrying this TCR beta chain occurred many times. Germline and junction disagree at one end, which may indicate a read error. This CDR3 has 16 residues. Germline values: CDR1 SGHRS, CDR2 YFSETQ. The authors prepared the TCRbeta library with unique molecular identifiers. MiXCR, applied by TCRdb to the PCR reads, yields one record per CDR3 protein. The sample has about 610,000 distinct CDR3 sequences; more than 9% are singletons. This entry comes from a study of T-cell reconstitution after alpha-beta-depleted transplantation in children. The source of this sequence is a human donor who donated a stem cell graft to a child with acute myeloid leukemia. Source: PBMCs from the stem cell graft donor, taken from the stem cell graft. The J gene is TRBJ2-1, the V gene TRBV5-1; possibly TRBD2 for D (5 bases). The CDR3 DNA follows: TGCGCCAGCAGTTTGGAATTAGAGCGGACCTACAATGAGCAGTTCTTC. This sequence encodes CASSLELERTYNEQFF.